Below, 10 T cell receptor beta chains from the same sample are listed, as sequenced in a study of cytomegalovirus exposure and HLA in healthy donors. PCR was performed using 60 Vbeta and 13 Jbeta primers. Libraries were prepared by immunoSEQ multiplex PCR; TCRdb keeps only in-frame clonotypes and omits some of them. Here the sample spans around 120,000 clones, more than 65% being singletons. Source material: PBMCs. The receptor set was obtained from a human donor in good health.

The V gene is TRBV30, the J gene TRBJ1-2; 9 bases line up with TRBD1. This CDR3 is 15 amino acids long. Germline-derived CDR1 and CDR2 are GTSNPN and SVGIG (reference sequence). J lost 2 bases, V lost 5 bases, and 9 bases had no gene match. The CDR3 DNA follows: TGTGCCTGGTCCCGGGACAGGGTTGCCAACTATGGCTACACCTTC. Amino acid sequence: CAWSRDRVANYGYTF.

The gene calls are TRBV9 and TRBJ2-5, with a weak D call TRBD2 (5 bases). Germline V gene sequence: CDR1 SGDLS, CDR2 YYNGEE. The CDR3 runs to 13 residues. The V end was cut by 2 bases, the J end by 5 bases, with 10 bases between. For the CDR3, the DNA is TGTGCCAGCAGCGTCGGGGAGATGGAGACCCAGTACTTC. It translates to CASSVGEMETQYF.

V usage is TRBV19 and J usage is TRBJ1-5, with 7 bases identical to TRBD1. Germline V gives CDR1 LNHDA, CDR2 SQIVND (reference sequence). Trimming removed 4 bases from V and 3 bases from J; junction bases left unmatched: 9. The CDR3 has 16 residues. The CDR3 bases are TGTGCCAGTAGTACCCTAGGGACAGCGATCAATCAGCCCCAGCATTTT. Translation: CASSTLGTAINQPQHF. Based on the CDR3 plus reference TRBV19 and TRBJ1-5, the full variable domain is DGGITQSPKYLFRKEGQNVTLSCEQNLNHDAMYWYRQDPGQGLRLIYYSQIVNDFQKGDIAEGYSVSREKKESFPLTVTSAQKNPTAFYLCASSTLGTAINQPQHFGDGTRLSIL.

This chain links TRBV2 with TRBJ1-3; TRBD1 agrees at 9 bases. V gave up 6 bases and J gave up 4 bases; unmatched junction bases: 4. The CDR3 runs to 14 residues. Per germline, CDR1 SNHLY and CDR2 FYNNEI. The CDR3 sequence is CASRPGTGGNTIYF. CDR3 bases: TGTGCCAGCAGACCCGGGACAGGGGGAAACACCATATATTTT.

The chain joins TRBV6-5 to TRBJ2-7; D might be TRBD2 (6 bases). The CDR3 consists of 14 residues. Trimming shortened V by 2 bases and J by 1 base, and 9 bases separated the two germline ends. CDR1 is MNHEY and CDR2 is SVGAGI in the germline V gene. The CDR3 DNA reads TGTGCCAGCAGTTACAGGGGACTGTCCTACGAGCAGTACTTC. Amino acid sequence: CASSYRGLSYEQYF.

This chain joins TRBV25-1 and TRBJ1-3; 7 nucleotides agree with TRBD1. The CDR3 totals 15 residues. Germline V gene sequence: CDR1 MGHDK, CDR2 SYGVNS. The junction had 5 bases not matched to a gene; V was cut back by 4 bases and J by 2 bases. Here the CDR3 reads CASSATGRTGNTIYF. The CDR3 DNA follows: TGTGCCAGCAGTGCGACAGGGAGAACTGGAAACACCATATATTTT.

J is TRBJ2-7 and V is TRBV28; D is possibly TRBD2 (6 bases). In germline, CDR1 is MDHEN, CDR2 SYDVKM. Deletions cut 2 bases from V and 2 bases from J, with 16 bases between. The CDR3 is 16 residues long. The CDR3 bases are TGTGCCAGCAGTTTAGCGGGGAGTCACATGGCCTACGAGCAGTACTTC. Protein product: CASSLAGSHMAYEQYF.

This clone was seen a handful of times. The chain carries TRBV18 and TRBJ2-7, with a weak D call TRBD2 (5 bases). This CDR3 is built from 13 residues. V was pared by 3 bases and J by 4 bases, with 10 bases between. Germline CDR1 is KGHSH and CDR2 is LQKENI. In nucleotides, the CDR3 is TGTGCCAGCTCACCCCTTCTAGCATACGAGCAGTACTTC. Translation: CASSPLLAYEQYF.

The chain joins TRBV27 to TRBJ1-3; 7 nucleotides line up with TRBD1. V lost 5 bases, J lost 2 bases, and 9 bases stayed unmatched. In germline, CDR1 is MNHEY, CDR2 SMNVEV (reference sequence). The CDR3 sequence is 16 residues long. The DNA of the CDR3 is TGTGCCAGCAGTCCAACCGGGACAGCCCCTGGAAACACCATATATTTT. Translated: CASSPTGTAPGNTIYF.

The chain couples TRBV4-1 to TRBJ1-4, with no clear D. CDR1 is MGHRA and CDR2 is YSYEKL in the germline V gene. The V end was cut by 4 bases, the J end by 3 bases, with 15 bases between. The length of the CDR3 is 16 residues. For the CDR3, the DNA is TGCGCCAGCAGCCCCTCCCGCACGAGGCCTAATGAAAAACTGTTTTTT. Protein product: CASSPSRTRPNEKLFF.